Listed here are 4 T cell receptor beta chains from one sample, sequenced in a study of glioma-infiltrating T cells. The iRepertoire nested amplicon-rescue multiplex PCR amplified TCR alpha and beta CDR3s from RNA. TCRdb recomputed calls from the multiplex PCR reads with MiXCR, one row per CDR3 protein. The table shows roughly 190,000 distinct CDR3 sequences, with roughly a third occurring only once. Sample: glioma tissue, nonneoplastic brain tissue, or PBMCs (not recorded which). The receptor source for this set is a human donor with low-grade glioma or glioblastoma, undergoing nonglioma brain surgery, or in good health (not recorded which).

This clonotype was detected many times. The chain employs TRBV7-9 and TRBJ1-6, with 8 bases matching TRBD1. Germline-derived CDR1 and CDR2 are SEHNR and FQNEAQ (reference sequence). The CDR3 contains 16 residues. V was clipped by 7 bases and J by 6 bases; unmatched bases: 11. This chain's CDR3 is CASTAGSGQVNSPLHF. CDR3 nucleotide sequence: TGTGCCAGCACCGCGGGGTCGGGACAGGTTAATTCACCCCTCCACTTT.

As for this clonotype: A much larger clone lies a single base off, so this may be a read error. This chain joins TRBV4-2 and TRBJ2-7, with TRBD2 matching 7 bases. From germline, CDR1 is LGHNA and CDR2 YNFKEQ. Trimming took 4 bases from V and 3 from J; bases not matched to a gene: 6. The CDR3 runs 14 residues. CDR3 in DNA: TGTGCCAGCAGCCCTCTAGCGGTCCACTACGAGCAGTACTTC. This sequence encodes CASSPLAVHYEQYF.

This clonotype was counted many times. The chain couples TRBV20-1 to TRBJ2-2, with 12 bases that match TRBD2. CDR3 length equals 16 residues. CDR1 and CDR2 from the germline V gene are DFQATT and SNEGSKA (reference sequence). V dropped 0 bases and J dropped 5; count of bases not matched to a gene: 4. The CDR3 loop is CSAREGLAGGTGELFF. In nucleotides, the CDR3 is TGCAGTGCTAGAGAGGGTCTAGCGGGAGGGACCGGGGAGCTGTTTTTT.

This clonotype was counted only a few times. The chain recombines TRBV29-1 with TRBJ2-7; 9 bases match TRBD1. Trimming removed 6 bases from V and 0 bases from J; junction bases left unmatched: 9. CDR3 length: 15 residues. Germline CDR1 reads SQVTM; CDR2 reads ANQGSEA. In nucleotides, the CDR3 is TGCAGCGTCCAGGCCGGGACAGGGAGCTCCTACGAGCAGTACTTC. Its translation: CSVQAGTGSSYEQYF.